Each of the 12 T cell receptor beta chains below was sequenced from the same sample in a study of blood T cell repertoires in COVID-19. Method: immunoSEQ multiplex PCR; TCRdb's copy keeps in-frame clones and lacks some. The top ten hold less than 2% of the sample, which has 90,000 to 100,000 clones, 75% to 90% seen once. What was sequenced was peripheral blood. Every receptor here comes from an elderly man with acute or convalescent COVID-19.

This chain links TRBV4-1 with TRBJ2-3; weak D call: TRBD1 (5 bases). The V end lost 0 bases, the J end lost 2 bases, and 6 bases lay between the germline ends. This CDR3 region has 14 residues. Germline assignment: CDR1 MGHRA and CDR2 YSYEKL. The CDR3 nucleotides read TGCGCCAGCAGCCAAGAGACAGCCACAGATACGCAGTATTTT. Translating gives CASSQETATDTQYF.

CDR3 residues: CASSMGQHTEAFF. Here the CDR3 DNA reads TGTGCCAGTAGTATGGGACAGCACACTGAAGCTTTCTTT. This chain links TRBV19 with TRBJ1-1; 7 bases line up with TRBD1. V shed 3 bases, J shed 3 bases, and the junction held 1 base outside the gene matches. The germline CDR1 and CDR2 sequences are LNHDA and SQIVND (reference sequence). The CDR3 runs to 13 residues.

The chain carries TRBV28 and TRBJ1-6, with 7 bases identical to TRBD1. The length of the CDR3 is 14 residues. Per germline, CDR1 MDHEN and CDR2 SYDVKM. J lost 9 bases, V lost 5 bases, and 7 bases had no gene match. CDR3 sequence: CASSQQGFGSPLHF. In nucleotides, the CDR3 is TGTGCCAGCAGTCAACAGGGGTTCGGTTCACCCCTCCACTTT.

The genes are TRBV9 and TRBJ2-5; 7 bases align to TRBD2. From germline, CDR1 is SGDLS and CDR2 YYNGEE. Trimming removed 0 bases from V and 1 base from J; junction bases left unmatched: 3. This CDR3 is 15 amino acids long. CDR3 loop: CASSVGAGVQETQYF. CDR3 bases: TGTGCCAGCAGCGTAGGTGCGGGAGTCCAAGAGACCCAGTACTTC.

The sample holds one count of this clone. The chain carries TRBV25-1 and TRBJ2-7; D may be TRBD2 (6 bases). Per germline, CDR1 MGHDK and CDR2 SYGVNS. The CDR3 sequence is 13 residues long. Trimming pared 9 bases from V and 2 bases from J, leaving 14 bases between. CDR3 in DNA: TGTGCCAGTAAGTCTTCGGGAGCCTACGAGCAGTACTTC. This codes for CASKSSGAYEQYF.

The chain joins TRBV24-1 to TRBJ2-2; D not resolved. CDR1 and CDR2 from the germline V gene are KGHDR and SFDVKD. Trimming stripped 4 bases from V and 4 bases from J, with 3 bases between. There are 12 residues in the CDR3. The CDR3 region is CATSELTGELFF. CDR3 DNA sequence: TGTGCCACCAGTGAACTCACCGGGGAGCTGTTTTTT.

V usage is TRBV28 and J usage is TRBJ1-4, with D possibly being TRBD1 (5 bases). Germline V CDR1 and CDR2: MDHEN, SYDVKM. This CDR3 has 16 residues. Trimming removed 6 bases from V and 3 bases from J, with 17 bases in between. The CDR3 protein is CASSRMGQGPNEKLFF. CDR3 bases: TGTGCCAGCAGCCGCATGGGGCAGGGCCCTAATGAAAAACTGTTTTTT.

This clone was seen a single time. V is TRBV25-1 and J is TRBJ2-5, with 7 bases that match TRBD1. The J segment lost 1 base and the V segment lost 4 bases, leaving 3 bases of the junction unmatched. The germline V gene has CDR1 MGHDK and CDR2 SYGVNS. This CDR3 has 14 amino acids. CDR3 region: CASSGYRGQETQYF. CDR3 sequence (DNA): TGTGCCAGCAGTGGCTACAGGGGCCAAGAGACCCAGTACTTC. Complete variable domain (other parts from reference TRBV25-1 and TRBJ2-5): EADIYQTPRYLVIGTGKKITLECSQTMGHDKMYWYQQDPGMELHLIHYSYGVNSTEKGDLSSESTVSRIRTEHFPLTLESARPSHTSQYLCASSGYRGQETQYFGPGTRLLVL.

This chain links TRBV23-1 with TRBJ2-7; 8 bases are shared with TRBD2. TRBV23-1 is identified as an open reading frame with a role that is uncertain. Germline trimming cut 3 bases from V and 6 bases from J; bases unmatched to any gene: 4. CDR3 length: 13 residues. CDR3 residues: CASSHRGRCEQYF. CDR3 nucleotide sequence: TGCGCCAGCAGTCATCGCGGGAGGTGCGAGCAGTACTTC.

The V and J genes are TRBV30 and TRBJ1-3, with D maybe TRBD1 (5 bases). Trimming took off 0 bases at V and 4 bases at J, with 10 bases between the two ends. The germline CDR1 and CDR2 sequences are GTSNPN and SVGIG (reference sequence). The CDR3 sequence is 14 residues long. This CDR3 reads CAWSVLDRGNTIYF. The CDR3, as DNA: TGTGCCTGGAGTGTACTTGACAGAGGAAACACCATATATTTT.

CDR3 sequence: CASSQDLGADSPLHF. The CDR3 DNA sequence: TGCGCCAGCAGCCAAGATCTGGGGGCGGATTCACCCCTCCACTTT. V gene TRBV4-1 combines with J gene TRBJ1-6; a weak D match, TRBD1 (6 bases). The CDR3 contains 15 residues. V was shortened by 0 bases and J by 8 bases, with 11 bases between the two germline ends. From germline, CDR1 is MGHRA and CDR2 YSYEKL.

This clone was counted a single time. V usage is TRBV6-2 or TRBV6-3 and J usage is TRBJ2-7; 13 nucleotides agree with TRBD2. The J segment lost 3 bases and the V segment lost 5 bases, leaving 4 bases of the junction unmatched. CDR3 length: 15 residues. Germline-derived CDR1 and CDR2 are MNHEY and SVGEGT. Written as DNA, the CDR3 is TGTGCCAGCAGTAGACTAGCGGGAGGACTCTACGAGCAGTACTTC. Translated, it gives CASSRLAGGLYEQYF.